Given below is one T cell receptor beta chain in context. These data belong to a study of T-cell memory formation after mild COVID-19. One entry per CDR3 protein, called by TCRdb with MiXCR from the 5' RACE reads. This table holds about 210,000 distinct CDR3 sequences, over 9.5% found once. This CDR3 is 13 amino acids long. V lost 5 bases to trimming and J lost 7 bases; unmatched junction nucleotides: 6. Sequenced input: PBMCs or a T cell subset sorted from them (not recorded which). The source of this sequence is a man aged 18 to 35 who had mild COVID-19 (a few samples of this study predate the infection). Cell type and time point are not known. The chain recombines TRBV12-3 or TRBV12-4 with TRBJ1-2, with 8 nucleotides matching TRBD1. CDR3 loop: CASSQQGAFGYTF. CDR3 coding DNA: TGTGCCAGCAGTCAGCAGGGGGCGTTTGGCTACACCTTC.